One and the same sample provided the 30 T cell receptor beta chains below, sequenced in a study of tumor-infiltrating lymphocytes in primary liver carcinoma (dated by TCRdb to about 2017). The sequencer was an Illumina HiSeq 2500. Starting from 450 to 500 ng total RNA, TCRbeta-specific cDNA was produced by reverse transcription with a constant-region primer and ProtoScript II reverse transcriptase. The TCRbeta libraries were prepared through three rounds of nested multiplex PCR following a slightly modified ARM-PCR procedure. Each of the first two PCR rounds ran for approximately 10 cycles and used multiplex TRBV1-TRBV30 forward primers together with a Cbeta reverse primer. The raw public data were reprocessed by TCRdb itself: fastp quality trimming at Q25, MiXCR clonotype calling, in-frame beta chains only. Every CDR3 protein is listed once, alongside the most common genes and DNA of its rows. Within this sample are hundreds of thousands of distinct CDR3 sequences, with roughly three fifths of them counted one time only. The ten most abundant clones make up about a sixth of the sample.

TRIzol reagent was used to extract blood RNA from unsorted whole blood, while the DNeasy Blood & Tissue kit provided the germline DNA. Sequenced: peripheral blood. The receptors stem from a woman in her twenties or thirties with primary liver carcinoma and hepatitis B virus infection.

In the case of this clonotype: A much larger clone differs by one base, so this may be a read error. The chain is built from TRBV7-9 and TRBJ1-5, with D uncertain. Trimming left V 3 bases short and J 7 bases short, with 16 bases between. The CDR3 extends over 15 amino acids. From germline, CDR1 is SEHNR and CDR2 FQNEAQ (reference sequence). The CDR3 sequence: CASSLKQWAWQPQHF. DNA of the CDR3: TGTGCCAGCAGCTTGAAACAGTGGGCTTGGCAGCCCCAGCATTTT.

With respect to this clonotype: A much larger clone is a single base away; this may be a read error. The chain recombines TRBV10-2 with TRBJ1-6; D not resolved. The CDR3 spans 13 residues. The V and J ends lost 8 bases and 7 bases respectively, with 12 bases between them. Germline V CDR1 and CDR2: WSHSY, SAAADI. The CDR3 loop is CASRLQPNSPLHF. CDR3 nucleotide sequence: TGCGCCAGCCGACTCCAACCCAATTCACCCCTCCACTTT.

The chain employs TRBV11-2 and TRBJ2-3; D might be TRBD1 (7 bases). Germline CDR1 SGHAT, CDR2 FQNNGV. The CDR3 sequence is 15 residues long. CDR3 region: CTSSLGGRATDTQYF. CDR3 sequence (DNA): TGTACTAGCAGCTTAGGGGGCCGCGCGACAGATACGCAGTATTTT.

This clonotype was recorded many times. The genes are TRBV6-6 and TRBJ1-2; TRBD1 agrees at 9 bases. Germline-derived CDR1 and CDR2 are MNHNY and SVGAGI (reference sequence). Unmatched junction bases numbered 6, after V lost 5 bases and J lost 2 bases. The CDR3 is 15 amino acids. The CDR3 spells CASSKDRGANYGYTF. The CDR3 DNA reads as TGTGCCAGCAGTAAGGACAGGGGAGCGAACTATGGCTACACCTTC.

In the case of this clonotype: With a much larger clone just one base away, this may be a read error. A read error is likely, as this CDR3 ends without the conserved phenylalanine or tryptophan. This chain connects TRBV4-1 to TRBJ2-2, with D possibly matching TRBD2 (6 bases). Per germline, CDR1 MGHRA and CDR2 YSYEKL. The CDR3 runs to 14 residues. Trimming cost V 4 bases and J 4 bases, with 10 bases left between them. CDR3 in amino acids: CASSLGLGTGELFS. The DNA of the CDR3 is TGCGCCAGCAGCCTGGGACTGGGCACCGGGGAGCTGTTTTCT.

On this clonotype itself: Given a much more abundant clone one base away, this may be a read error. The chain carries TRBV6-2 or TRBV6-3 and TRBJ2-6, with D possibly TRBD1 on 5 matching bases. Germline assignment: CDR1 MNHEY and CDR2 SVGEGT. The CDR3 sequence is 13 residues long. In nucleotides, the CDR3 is TGTGCCAGCCAGGTCTCTGGGGCCGACGTCCTGACTTTC. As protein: CASQVSGADVLTF.

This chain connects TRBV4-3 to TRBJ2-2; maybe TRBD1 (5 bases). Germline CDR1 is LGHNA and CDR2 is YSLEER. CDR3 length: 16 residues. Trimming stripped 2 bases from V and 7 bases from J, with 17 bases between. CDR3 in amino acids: CASSQHPTVGDGELFF. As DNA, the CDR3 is TGCGCCAGCAGCCAACACCCGACAGTAGGCGACGGGGAGCTGTTTTTT.

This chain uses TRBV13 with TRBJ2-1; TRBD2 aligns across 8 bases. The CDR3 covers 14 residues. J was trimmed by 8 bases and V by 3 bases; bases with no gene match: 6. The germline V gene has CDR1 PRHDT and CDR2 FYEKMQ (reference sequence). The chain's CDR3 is CASSFRVGGDEQFF. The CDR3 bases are TGTGCCAGCAGCTTCCGGGTCGGGGGGGATGAGCAGTTCTTC. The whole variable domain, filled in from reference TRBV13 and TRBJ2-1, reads AAGVIQSPRHLIKEKRETATLKCYPIPRHDTVYWYQQGPGQDPQFLISFYEKMQSDKGSIPDRFSAQQFSDYHSELNMSSLELGDSALYFCASSFRVGGDEQFFGPGTRLTVL.

The CDR3 sequence is CASSSGRVDYTF. DNA of the CDR3: TGTGCCAGCAGTTCCGGCAGGGTTGACTACACCTTC. The chain has TRBV6-2 or TRBV6-3 and TRBJ1-2; perhaps TRBD1 as D (5 bases). Germline lookup yields CDR1 MNHEY and CDR2 SVGEGT. V gave up 4 bases and J gave up 10 bases, with 13 bases separating them. This CDR3 is built from 12 residues.

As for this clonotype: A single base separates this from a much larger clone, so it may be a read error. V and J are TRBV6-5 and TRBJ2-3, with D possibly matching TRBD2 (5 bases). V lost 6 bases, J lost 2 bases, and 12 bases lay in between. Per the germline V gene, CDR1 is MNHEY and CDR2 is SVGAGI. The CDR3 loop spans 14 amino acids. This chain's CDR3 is CASRSLGDTDTQYF. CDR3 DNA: TGTGCCAGCAGATCCCTCGGGGACACAGATACGCAGTATTTT.

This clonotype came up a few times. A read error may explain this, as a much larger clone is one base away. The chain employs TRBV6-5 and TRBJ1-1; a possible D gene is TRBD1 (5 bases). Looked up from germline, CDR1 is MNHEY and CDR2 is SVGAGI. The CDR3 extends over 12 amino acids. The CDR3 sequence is CVSTTRVGEAFF. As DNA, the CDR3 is TGTGTCAGCACCACCAGGGTAGGGGAAGCTTTCTTT.

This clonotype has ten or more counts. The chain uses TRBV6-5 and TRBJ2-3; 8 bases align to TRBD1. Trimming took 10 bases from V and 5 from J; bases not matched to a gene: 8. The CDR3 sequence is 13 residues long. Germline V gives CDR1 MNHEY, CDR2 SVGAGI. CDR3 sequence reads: CATNDRGQDTQYF. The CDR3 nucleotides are TGTGCCACCAACGACAGGGGACAAGATACGCAGTATTTT.

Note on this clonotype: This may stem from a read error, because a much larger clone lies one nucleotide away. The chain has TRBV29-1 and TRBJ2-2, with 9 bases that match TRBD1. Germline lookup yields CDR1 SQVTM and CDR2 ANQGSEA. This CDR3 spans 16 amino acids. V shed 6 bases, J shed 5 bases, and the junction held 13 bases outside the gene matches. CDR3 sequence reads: CSVAERDRVKTGELFF. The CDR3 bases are TGCAGCGTGGCGGAACGGGACAGGGTAAAAACCGGGGAGCTGTTTTTT.

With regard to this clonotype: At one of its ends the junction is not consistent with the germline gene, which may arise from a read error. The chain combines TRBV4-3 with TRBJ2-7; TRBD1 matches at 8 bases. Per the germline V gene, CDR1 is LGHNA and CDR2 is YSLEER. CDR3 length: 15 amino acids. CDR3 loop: CTSSQDRRTGREQYF. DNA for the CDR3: TGCACCAGCAGCCAAGATCGAAGGACAGGGCGGGAGCAGTACTTC.

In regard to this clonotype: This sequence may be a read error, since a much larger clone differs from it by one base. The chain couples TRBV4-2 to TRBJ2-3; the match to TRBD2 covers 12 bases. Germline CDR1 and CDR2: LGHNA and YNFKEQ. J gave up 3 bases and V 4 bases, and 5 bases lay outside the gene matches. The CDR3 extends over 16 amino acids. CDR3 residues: CASSRDGLAGTDTQYF. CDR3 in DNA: TGTGCCAGCAGCCGAGACGGACTAGCGGGGACAGATACGCAGTATTTT.

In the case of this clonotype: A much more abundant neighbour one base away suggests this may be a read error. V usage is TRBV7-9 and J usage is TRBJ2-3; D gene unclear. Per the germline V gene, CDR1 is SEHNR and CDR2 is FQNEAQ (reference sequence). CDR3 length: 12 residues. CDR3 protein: CARSLVTDTQYF. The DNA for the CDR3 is TGTGCCAGGAGCTTAGTAACAGATACGCAGTATTTT.

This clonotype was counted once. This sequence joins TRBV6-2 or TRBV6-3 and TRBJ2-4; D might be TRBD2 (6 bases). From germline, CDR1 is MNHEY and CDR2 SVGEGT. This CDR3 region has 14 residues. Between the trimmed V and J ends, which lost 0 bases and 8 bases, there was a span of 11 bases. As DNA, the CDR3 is TGTGCCAGCAGTTACTCCCACGCGGGGCACATTCAGTACTTC. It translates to CASSYSHAGHIQYF.

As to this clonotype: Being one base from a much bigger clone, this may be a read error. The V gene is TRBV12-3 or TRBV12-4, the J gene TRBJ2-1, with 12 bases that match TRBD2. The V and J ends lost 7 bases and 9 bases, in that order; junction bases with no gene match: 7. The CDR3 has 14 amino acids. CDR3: CASTRLAGGLEQFF. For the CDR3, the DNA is TGTGCCAGCACTCGTCTAGCGGGAGGGCTTGAGCAGTTCTTC.

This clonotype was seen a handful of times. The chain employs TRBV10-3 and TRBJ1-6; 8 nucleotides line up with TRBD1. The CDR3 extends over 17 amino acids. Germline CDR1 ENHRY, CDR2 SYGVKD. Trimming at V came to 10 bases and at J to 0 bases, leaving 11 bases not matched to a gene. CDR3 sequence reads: CATSGTGVSSYNSPLHF. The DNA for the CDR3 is TGTGCCACCTCCGGGACAGGAGTTTCCTCCTATAATTCACCCCTCCACTTT.

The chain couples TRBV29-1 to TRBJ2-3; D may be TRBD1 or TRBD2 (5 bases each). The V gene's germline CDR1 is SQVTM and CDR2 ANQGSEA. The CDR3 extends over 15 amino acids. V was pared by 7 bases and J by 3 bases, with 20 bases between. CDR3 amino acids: CSGKKDGWGTDTQYF. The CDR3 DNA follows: TGCAGCGGTAAAAAGGACGGCTGGGGGACAGATACGCAGTATTTT.

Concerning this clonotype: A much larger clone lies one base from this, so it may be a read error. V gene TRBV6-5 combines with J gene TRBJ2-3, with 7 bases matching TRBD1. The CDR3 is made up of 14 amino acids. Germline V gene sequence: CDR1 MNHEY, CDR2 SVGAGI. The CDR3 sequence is CACRTGVSTDTQYF. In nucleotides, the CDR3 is TGTGCCTGCAGAACAGGGGTTAGCACAGATACGCAGTATTTT.

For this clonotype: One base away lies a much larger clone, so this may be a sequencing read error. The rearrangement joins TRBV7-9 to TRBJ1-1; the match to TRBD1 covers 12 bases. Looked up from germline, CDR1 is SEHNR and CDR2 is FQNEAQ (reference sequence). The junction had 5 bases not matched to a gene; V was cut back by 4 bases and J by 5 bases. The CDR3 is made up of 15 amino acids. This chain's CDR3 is CASSSWDRGLTEAFF. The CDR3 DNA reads TGTGCCAGCAGCTCTTGGGACAGGGGGCTAACTGAAGCTTTCTTT.

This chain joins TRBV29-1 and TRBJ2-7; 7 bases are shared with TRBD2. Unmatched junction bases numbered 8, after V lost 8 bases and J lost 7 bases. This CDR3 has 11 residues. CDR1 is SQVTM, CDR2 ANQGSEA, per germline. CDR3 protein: CSMGDYYEQYF. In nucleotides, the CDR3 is TGCAGCATGGGGGACTACTATGAGCAGTACTTC.

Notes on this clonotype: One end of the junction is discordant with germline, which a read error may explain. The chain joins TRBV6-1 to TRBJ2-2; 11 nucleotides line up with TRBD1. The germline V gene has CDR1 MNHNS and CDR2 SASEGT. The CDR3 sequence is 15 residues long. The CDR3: CASRTGGAGTRELFF. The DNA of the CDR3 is TGTGCAAGCAGGACAGGGGGCGCAGGCACCAGGGAGCTGTTTTTT.

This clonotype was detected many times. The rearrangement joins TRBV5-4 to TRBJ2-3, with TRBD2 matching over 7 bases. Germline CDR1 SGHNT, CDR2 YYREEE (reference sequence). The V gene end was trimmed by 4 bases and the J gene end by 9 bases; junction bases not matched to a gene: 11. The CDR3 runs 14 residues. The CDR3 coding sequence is TGTGCCAGCAGCGCCCGCCGGGACGGGGGGACGCAGTATTTT. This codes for CASSARRDGGTQYF.

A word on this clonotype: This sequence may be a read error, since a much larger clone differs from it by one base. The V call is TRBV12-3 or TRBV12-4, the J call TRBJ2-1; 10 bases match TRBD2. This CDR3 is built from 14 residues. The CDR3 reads CASSWLAGVDEQSF. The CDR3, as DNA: TGTGCCAGCAGTTGGCTAGCGGGAGTGGATGAGCAGTCCTTC.

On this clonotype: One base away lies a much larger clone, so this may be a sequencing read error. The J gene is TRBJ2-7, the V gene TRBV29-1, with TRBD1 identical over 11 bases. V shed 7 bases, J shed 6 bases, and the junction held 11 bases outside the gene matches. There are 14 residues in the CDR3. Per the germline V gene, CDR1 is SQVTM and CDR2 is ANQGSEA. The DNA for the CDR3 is TGCAGCGCATATGGGACAGGGGGAACTGGCGAGCAGTACTTC. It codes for CSAYGTGGTGEQYF.

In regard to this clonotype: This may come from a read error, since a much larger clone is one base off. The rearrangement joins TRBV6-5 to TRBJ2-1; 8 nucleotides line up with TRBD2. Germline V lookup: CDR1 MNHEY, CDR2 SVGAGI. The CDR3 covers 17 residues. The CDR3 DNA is TGTGCCAGCAGTTACTCGGGCGGGAGGAGCTCCTACAATGAGCAGCTCTTC. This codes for CASSYSGGRSSYNEQLF.

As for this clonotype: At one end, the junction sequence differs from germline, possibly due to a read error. The CDR3 DNA reads TGTACCAGCAGTTTATCAATGGCGACGACCTACGAGCAGTACTTC. This encodes CTSSLSMATTYEQYF. The chain couples TRBV27 to TRBJ2-7; D is unresolved. CDR3 length: 15 residues. In germline, CDR1 is MNHEY, CDR2 SMNVEV (reference sequence).

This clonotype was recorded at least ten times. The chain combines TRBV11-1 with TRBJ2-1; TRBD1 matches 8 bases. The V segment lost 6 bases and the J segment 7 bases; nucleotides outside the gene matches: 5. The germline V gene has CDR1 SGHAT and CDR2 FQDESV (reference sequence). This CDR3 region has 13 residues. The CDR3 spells CASRGQGMNEQFF. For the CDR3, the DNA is TGTGCCAGCAGAGGACAGGGAATGAATGAGCAGTTCTTC.